These 18 T cell receptor beta chains came from one sample sequenced in a study of post-analysis software for immune sequencing data. Researchers reported that TCR beta cDNA libraries carried unique molecular identifiers. TCRdb called the PCR reads again in MiXCR, with one record for every CDR3 protein. The table lists 820,000 or so distinct CDR3 sequences, 53% of them singletons. Their target antigens are unknown. Study-level points and caveats: Higher frequency in patients than in controls was seen for about five TRBV segments, with TRBV5-6, TRBV5-1 and TRBV20-1 among them.

The source material was blood. The receptors here all came from a girl aged 5 to 17 with multiple sclerosis.

Comment on this clonotype: A read error is likely, as this CDR3 ends without the conserved phenylalanine or tryptophan. The chain recombines TRBV6-5 with TRBJ2-1; D not certain. Germline V gives CDR1 MNHEY, CDR2 SVGAGI. The CDR3 is made up of 17 amino acids. V was trimmed by 2 bases and J by 0 bases, leaving 14 bases between them. The chain's CDR3 is CASSYQVDALSYNEQFV. CDR3 in DNA: TGTGCCAGCAGTTACCAAGTGGACGCTCTCTCCTACAATGAGCAGTTCGTC.

The chain uses TRBV10-2 and TRBJ2-3, with 8 nucleotides matching TRBD2. Germline loops: CDR1 WSHSY, CDR2 SAAADI. Trimming cost V 8 bases and J 6 bases; bases outside gene matches: 13. CDR3 length: 15 residues. The CDR3 DNA follows: TGCGCCAGCCCCCCTACTAGCGGCCTCGGGGATACGCAGTATTTT. Its translation is CASPPTSGLGDTQYF.

This clonotype occurred a few times. V usage is TRBV28 and J usage is TRBJ2-3, with TRBD1 as a possible D gene (6 bases). The germline V gene has CDR1 MDHEN and CDR2 SYDVKM. The ends were cut back, 6 bases at V and 6 bases at J, with 16 bases in the middle. The CDR3 sequence is 14 residues long. CDR3 bases: TGTGCCAGCAGACCCCACCGGGACACCGATACGCAGTATTTT. Encoded protein: CASRPHRDTDTQYF.

The chain employs TRBV6-6 and TRBJ2-7; perhaps D is TRBD1 or TRBD2 (5 bases each). This CDR3 has 15 amino acids. Germline V gene sequence: CDR1 MNHNY, CDR2 SVGAGI (reference sequence). The V and J ends lost 2 bases and 2 bases respectively, with 13 bases between them. The DNA of the CDR3 is TGTGCCAGCAGTTACGGGCAGGGAGAGGCCTACGAGCAGTACTTC. Translated: CASSYGQGEAYEQYF.

This clonotype was seen more than once but under ten times. V usage is TRBV18 and J usage is TRBJ2-7; 8 bases line up with TRBD1. The CDR3 has 15 residues. CDR1 is KGHSH, CDR2 LQKENI, per germline. V lost 6 bases and J lost 2; bases outside the gene matches: 9. The CDR3 sequence is CASSTGQAGAYEQYF. In DNA, the CDR3 is TGTGCCAGCTCGACGGGACAGGCAGGGGCCTACGAGCAGTACTTC.

In this sample, this clonotype turned up a few times. The rearrangement joins TRBV29-1 to TRBJ1-1; no firm D call. The V gene's germline CDR1 is SQVTM and CDR2 ANQGSEA. V lost 4 bases and J 6 bases, leaving 3 bases between the germline ends. The CDR3 extends over 9 amino acids. CDR3 sequence reads: CSVGAEAFF. As DNA, the CDR3 is TGCAGCGTTGGGGCTGAAGCTTTCTTT.

CDR3 protein: CASSYFGVGPEAFF. In DNA form, the CDR3 reads TGTGCCAGCAGTTACTTCGGGGTGGGACCTGAAGCTTTCTTT. The chain employs TRBV7-3 and TRBJ1-1; tentatively, D is TRBD1 (5 bases). CDR1 is SGHTA, CDR2 FQGTGA, per germline. CDR3 length equals 14 residues. V was trimmed by 6 bases and J by 6 bases, leaving 17 bases between them.

The rearrangement uses TRBV6-5 and TRBJ2-7; 9 bases are a match to TRBD1. J was trimmed by 1 base and V by 8 bases; bases with no gene match: 12. Germline-derived CDR1 and CDR2 are MNHEY and SVGAGI. CDR3 length equals 16 residues. DNA of the CDR3: TGTGCCAGCCGCGCCTATGGGACAGGGCGATCCTACGAGCAGTACTTC. It encodes CASRAYGTGRSYEQYF.

The J gene is TRBJ1-4, the V gene TRBV15, with TRBD1 as a possible D gene (5 bases). Trimming pared 1 base from V and 3 bases from J, leaving 9 bases between. This CDR3 is 15 amino acids long. Germline V gene lookup returns CDR1 LNHNV and CDR2 YYDKDF (reference sequence). The CDR3 sequence: CATSRAPGSNEKLFF. DNA for the CDR3: TGTGCCACCAGCAGAGCCCCAGGGTCTAATGAAAAACTGTTTTTT.

The V gene is TRBV5-6, the J gene TRBJ2-1; the match to TRBD2 covers 13 bases. CDR3 size: 18 residues. Per germline, CDR1 SGHDT and CDR2 YYEEEE. Trimming cost V 0 bases and J 5 bases; bases outside gene matches: 8. The CDR3 DNA sequence: TGTGCCAGCAGCTTGGGGTACCCGACTAGCGGGGGGCACAATGAGCAGTTCTTC. Its protein is CASSLGYPTSGGHNEQFF.

The CDR3 coding sequence is TGCGCCAGCAGCCAGGAGGGACAGGGACTCTACGAGCAGTACTTC. As protein: CASSQEGQGLYEQYF. The chain is built from TRBV4-1 and TRBJ2-7; 9 bases line up with TRBD1. This CDR3 has 15 amino acids. V lost 3 bases, J lost 3 bases, and 6 bases stayed unmatched. Germline loops: CDR1 MGHRA, CDR2 YSYEKL.

This clonotype was seen repeatedly, ten times or more. The chain recombines TRBV6-1 with TRBJ2-1; TRBD2 agrees at 8 bases. Per the germline V gene, CDR1 is MNHNS and CDR2 is SASEGT. The trim removed 2 bases at V and 5 bases at J, leaving 5 bases unmatched. The CDR3 is made up of 15 amino acids. CDR3 bases: TGTGCCAGCAGTGAAACCAGCGGGAGCCACAATGAGCAGTTCTTC. Translating gives CASSETSGSHNEQFF.

The J gene is TRBJ2-3, the V gene TRBV29-1; D ambiguous. Trimming cost V 7 bases and J 7 bases, with 18 bases left between them. From germline, CDR1 is SQVTM and CDR2 ANQGSEA. The CDR3 loop spans 13 amino acids. CDR3 DNA: TGCAGCGAAAGGATGATACGGGTCAATACGCAGTATTTT. Its translation: CSERMIRVNTQYF.

This chain joins TRBV6-2 or TRBV6-3 and TRBJ2-3; D gene ambiguous. Trimming removed 2 bases from V and 7 bases from J, with 13 bases in between. This CDR3 has 14 amino acids. Germline V gene data show CDR1 as MNHEY and CDR2 as SVGEGT. CDR3 amino acids: CASSYRRWVNTQYF. DNA for the CDR3: TGTGCCAGCAGTTACAGGCGCTGGGTGAATACGCAGTATTTT.

This clonotype has a single count. The germline gene is not matched at one end of the junction; a read error may be the cause. The chain employs TRBV29-1 and TRBJ2-7, with D perhaps TRBD1 or TRBD2 (5 bases each). The assigned J gene may be wrong: the sequence end matches TRBJ2-5 better. Germline loops: CDR1 SQVTM, CDR2 ANQGSEA. This CDR3 region has 12 residues. DNA of the CDR3: TGCAGCGGTGAATCGGGGCGGGTGACCCAGTACTTC. Translated: CSGESGRVTQYF.

There are a few counts of this clonotype. The chain employs TRBV12-3 or TRBV12-4 and TRBJ1-2, with D perhaps TRBD1 (6 bases). V lost 6 bases and J lost 2, with 13 bases in between. The CDR3 loop spans 14 amino acids. The CDR3: CASRPTGGNYGYTF. CDR3 coding DNA: TGTGCCAGCAGACCGACAGGTGGGAACTATGGCTACACCTTC.

The chain couples TRBV20-1 to TRBJ2-7, with 10 bases matching TRBD1. CDR1 and CDR2 (germline): DFQATT, SNEGSKA (reference sequence). Trimming at V came to 6 bases and at J to 1 base, leaving 6 bases not matched to a gene. This CDR3 is 14 amino acids long. CDR3 sequence reads: CSAPRTGGSYEQYF. The CDR3 nucleotides read TGCAGTGCACCGCGGACAGGGGGGTCCTACGAGCAGTACTTC.

The chain is built from TRBV12-3 or TRBV12-4 and TRBJ1-6; the D is unclear. The V gene lost 3 bases and the J gene lost 10 bases, with 7 bases spanning the gap. The CDR3 loop spans 12 amino acids. The CDR3 here is CASSFVGSPLHF. For the CDR3, the DNA is TGTGCCAGCAGTTTTGTGGGCTCACCCCTCCACTTT.